The source of this TCR beta chain is a study of OX40 agonist ivuxolimab in advanced cancers. Study-level information: The dose-escalation cohort had hepatocellular carcinoma, melanoma, renal cell or head and neck cancer.

Using immunoSEQ multiplex PCR, the repertoire was profiled, and TCRdb retains in-frame clones only, with some absent. The sample includes tens of thousands of clones, nearly 90% seen only once; the top ten take 10% to 15%. The CDR3 has 16 amino acids. Germline V gene sequence: CDR1 SGHDT, CDR2 YYEEEE. The V gene end was trimmed by 1 base and the J gene end by 6 bases; junction bases not matched to a gene: 10. The sample consisted of CD4+ or CD8+ T cells sorted from blood, taken in a trial of the OX40 agonist ivuxolimab. This TCR was recovered from an adult with an advanced solid tumor such as melanoma, head and neck, liver or kidney cancer. The chain recombines TRBV5-6 with TRBJ2-7, with 10 positions matching TRBD2. The CDR3 sequence is CASSLTSGNTGGEQYV. CDR3 coding DNA: TGTGCCAGCAGCTTGACTAGCGGGAATACGGGGGGCGAGCAGTACGTC.